The next 8 T cell receptor beta chains were all read from a single sample in a study of blood T cell repertoires in COVID-19. TCRdb's table, derived via immunoSEQ multiplex PCR, lists solely in-frame clones and lacks some. The sample contains 300,000 to 400,000 clones, 80% to 90% of which appear only once. The specimen was PBMCs or T cells enriched from blood (not recorded which). These receptor sequences come from a man aged 30 to 39 who had recovered from COVID-19.

The rearrangement joins TRBV11-2 to TRBJ1-2; 7 nucleotides agree with TRBD1. Trimming took 1 base from V and 10 from J; bases not matched to a gene: 9. The CDR3 is 14 residues long. Germline CDR1 SGHAT, CDR2 FQNNGV. The CDR3 sequence is CASSLGSGQRAYTF. DNA for the CDR3: TGTGCCAGCAGCTTAGGGTCGGGACAGCGCGCCTACACCTTC.

The chain links TRBV20-1 to TRBJ1-3; D not resolved. The ends were cut back, 1 base at V and 7 bases at J, with 5 bases in the middle. The CDR3 sequence is 11 residues long. Germline V gene sequence: CDR1 DFQATT, CDR2 SNEGSKA (reference sequence). The CDR3 sequence is CSARVQNTIYF. In DNA, the CDR3 is TGCAGTGCTAGAGTTCAGAACACCATATATTTT.

The chain joins TRBV6-1 to TRBJ2-1; TRBD2 aligns across 8 bases. The V gene's germline CDR1 is MNHNS and CDR2 SASEGT. The CDR3 extends over 13 amino acids. The V segment lost 3 bases and the J segment 15 bases; nucleotides outside the gene matches: 10. Here the CDR3 DNA reads TGTGCCAGCAGTGATATAACGGGAGGGGGTCGGTTCTTC. Translated: CASSDITGGGRFF.

The gene calls are TRBV5-5 and TRBJ2-3; TRBD2 aligns across 10 bases. J lost 2 bases, V lost 0 bases, and 3 bases had no gene match. The germline CDR1 and CDR2 sequences are SGHKS and YYEKEE (reference sequence). CDR3 length equals 16 residues. The CDR3 DNA sequence: TGTGCCAGCAGCTTGGGGCTAGCGGGGGTCACAGATACGCAGTATTTT. It specifies CASSLGLAGVTDTQYF.

J is TRBJ2-5 and V is TRBV28, with D hard to call. Germline lookup yields CDR1 MDHEN and CDR2 SYDVKM. This CDR3 is 16 amino acids long. Trimming removed 4 bases from V and 1 base from J, with 16 bases in between. The CDR3 DNA reads as TGTGCCAGCAGTTACCCCTTGAGGTATGGCCAAGAGACCCAGTACTTC. It yields the protein CASSYPLRYGQETQYF.

This clone has a single count. This rearrangement joins TRBV24-1 to TRBJ2-5; D is uncertain. CDR1 and CDR2 (germline): KGHDR, SFDVKD. The CDR3 has 13 amino acids. V was trimmed by 4 bases and J by 4 bases, leaving 9 bases between them. DNA of the CDR3: TGTGCCACCAGTGAGTCAGTTCGAGAGACCCAGTACTTC. Its translation: CATSESVRETQYF.

This clone has only a few counts. The CDR3 nucleotides are TGCGCCAGCAGCCGGAGGGAAGGAATCTCTGGAAACACCATATATTTT. Translated: CASSRREGISGNTIYF. The V gene is TRBV4-1, the J gene TRBJ1-3; D unclear. Between the trimmed V and J ends, which lost 4 bases and 0 bases, there was a span of 13 bases. CDR1 MGHRA and CDR2 YSYEKL come from the germline V gene. The CDR3 sequence is 16 residues long.

This clone was recorded once. CDR3 DNA sequence: TGTGCCAGCAGCCAAGATCTAGTTACGGGAGAGCAGTACTTC. The encoded protein is CASSQDLVTGEQYF. V is TRBV3-1 (or the pseudogene TRBV3-2) and J is TRBJ2-7; perhaps TRBD2 as D (5 bases). CDR1 is LGHDT, CDR2 YNNKEL, per germline (reference sequence). This CDR3 has 14 amino acids. V was shortened by 0 bases and J by 7 bases, with 13 bases between the two germline ends.